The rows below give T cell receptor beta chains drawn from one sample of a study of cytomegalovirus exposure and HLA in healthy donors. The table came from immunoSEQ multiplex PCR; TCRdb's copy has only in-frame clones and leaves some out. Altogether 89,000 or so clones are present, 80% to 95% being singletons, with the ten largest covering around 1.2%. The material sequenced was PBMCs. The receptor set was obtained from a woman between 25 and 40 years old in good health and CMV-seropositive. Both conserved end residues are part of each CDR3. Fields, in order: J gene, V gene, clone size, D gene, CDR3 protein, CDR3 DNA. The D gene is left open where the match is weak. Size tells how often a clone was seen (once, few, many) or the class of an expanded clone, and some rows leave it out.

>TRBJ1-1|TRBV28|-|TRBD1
CASSLLQGALRAFF
TGTGCCAGCAGTTTATTGCAGGGGGCGTTAAGGGCTTTCTTT
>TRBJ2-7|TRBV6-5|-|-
CASSQTESYEQYF
TGTGCCAGCAGTCAGACAGAGTCCTACGAGCAGTACTTC
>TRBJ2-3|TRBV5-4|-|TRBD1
CASTFGQGVTDTQYF
TGTGCCAGCACCTTCGGACAGGGGGTCACAGATACGCAGTATTTT
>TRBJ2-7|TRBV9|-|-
CASSGGVRDMYEQYF
TGTGCCAGCAGCGGAGGCGTCAGGGACATGTACGAGCAGTACTTC
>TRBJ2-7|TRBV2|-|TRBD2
CASRPGLASYEQYF
TGTGCCAGCAGGCCTGGACTAGCCTCATACGAGCAGTACTTC
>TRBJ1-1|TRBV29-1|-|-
CSVASGTRNTEAFF
TGCAGCGTTGCCTCCGGGACAAGGAACACTGAAGCTTTCTTT
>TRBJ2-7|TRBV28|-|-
CASSFRDLNLREQYF
TGTGCCAGCAGTTTCAGGGACTTGAACCTACGGGAGCAGTACTTC
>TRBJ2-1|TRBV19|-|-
CASTSSDEQFF
TGTGCCAGTACATCGAGCGATGAGCAGTTCTTC
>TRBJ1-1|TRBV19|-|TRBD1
CASKGQGDTEAFF
TGTGCCAGCAAGGGACAGGGGGACACTGAAGCTTTCTTT
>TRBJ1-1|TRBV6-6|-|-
CASQVAGRAMNTEAFF
TGTGCCAGCCAGGTCGCGGGGAGGGCCATGAACACTGAAGCTTTCTTT
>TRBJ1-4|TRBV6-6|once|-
CASLGGLTNEKLFF
TGTGCCAGCCTAGGCGGTCTGACTAATGAAAAACTGTTTTTT
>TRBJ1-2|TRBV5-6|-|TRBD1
CASSWPSGQSGDYGYTF
TGTGCCAGCAGCTGGCCCTCGGGACAGTCGGGAGACTATGGCTACACCTTC
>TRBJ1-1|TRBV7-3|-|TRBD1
CASSSSHDRDAEAFF
TGTGCCAGCAGCTCAAGCCATGACAGGGACGCTGAAGCTTTCTTT
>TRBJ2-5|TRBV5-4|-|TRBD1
CASSLAGQTHQETQYF
TGTGCCAGCAGCTTGGCGGGACAGACCCACCAAGAGACCCAGTACTTC
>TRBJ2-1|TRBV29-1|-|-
CSITLDRREQFF
TGCAGCATAACCTTAGACAGGAGAGAGCAGTTCTTC
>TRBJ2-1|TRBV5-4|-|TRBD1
CASSSGQGANEQFF
TGTGCCAGCAGCTCGGGACAGGGGGCGAATGAGCAGTTCTTC
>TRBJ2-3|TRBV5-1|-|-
CASSTAGTSSTDTQYF
TGCGCCAGCAGCACCGCCGGGACTTCTAGCACAGATACGCAGTATTTT
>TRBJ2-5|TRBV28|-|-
CASSTRTGPGETQYF
TGTGCCAGCAGTACCAGGACGGGTCCGGGGGAGACCCAGTACTTC
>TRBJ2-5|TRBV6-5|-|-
CASSYGSGETQYF
TGTGCCAGCAGTTATGGCAGCGGGGAGACCCAGTACTTC
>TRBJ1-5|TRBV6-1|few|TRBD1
CASSVDRDVLFSNQPQHF
TGTGCCAGCAGTGTGGACAGGGACGTACTATTTAGCAATCAGCCCCAGCATTTT
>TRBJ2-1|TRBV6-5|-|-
CASSYSSGNEQFF
TGTGCCAGCAGTTACTCCTCGGGGAATGAGCAGTTCTTC
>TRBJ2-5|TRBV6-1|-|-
CATRDIVTETQYF
TGTGCCACCCGGGACATTGTGACGGAGACCCAGTACTTC
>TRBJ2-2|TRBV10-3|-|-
CAISEESNTGELFF
TGTGCCATCAGTGAAGAGAGTAACACCGGGGAGCTGTTTTTT
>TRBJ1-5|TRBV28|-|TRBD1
CASSWDSRDQPQHF
TGTGCCAGCAGTTGGGACAGTAGGGATCAGCCCCAGCATTTT
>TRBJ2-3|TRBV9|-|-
CASSVGLYSLSSTDTQYF
TGTGCCAGCAGCGTAGGTTTGTATAGCCTATCTAGCACAGATACGCAGTATTTT
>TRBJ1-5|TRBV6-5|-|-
CASRRGGNQPQHF
TGTGCCAGCAGGCGGGGGGGCAATCAGCCCCAGCATTTT
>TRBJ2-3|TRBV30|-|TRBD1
CAWSTTGGGSDTQYF
TGTGCCTGGAGTACGACAGGGGGCGGATCAGATACGCAGTATTTT
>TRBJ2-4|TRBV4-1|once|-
CASRPVGLSLAKNIQYF
TGCGCCAGCAGACCCGTCGGACTGTCGCTAGCCAAAAACATTCAGTACTTC
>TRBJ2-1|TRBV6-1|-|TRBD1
CASSEKGGAYNEQFF
TGTGCCAGCAGCGAAAAAGGGGGCGCATACAATGAGCAGTTCTTC